The clone carrying this TCR beta chain was seen more than once but under ten times. Using its own MiXCR run on the PCR reads, TCRdb lists one record per CDR3 protein. The repertoire includes about 14,000 distinct CDR3 sequences, 46% of them detected once, and roughly half sits in the top ten. These data originate in a study of tumor-infiltrating lymphocytes in oesophageal squamous cell carcinoma. From germline, CDR1 is MGHRA and CDR2 YSYEKL. This CDR3 is built from 17 residues. The V and J ends lost 1 base and 1 base respectively, with 16 bases between them. The specimen was blood. This TCR was recovered from a male donor with esophageal squamous cell carcinoma. V usage is TRBV4-1 and J usage is TRBJ2-5; no definite D call. The DNA for the CDR3 is TGCGCCAGCAGCCAAGTTGGTTTACCCCGGTCCCAAGAGACCCAGTACTTC. Translating gives CASSQVGLPRSQETQYF.